This T cell receptor (beta chain) was sequenced for a study of OX40 agonist ivuxolimab in advanced cancers. The CDR3 is 13 residues long. The V and J ends lost 1 base and 6 bases, in that order; junction bases with no gene match: 2. Germline lookup yields CDR1 SGHKS and CDR2 YYEKEE (reference sequence). TCRdb's table, derived via immunoSEQ multiplex PCR, lists solely in-frame clones and lacks some. The table includes tens of thousands of clones, just under 90% detected once. The sequencing used CD4+ or CD8+ T cells sorted from blood, collected in a trial of the OX40 agonist ivuxolimab. This sequence originates from an adult with an advanced solid tumor such as melanoma, head and neck, liver or kidney cancer. The gene calls are TRBV5-5 and TRBJ1-2; TRBD1 matches at 8 bases. The CDR3 DNA sequence: TGTGCCAGCAGCTTGCAGGGGGCGAATGGCTACACCTTC. Amino acid sequence: CASSLQGANGYTF.